The 27 T cell receptor beta chains below were found in one sample sequenced in a study. TCRdb fed the RT-PCR reads into MiXCR, producing one record per CDR3 protein. The table lists around 700,000 distinct CDR3 sequences, over 12% of them singletons, with just over 3.5% in the top ten. Sample: memory CD4+ T cells from blood. The receptor set was obtained from a female donor in good health, serving as a healthy control.

A few counts support this clonotype. The V call is TRBV27, the J call TRBJ2-1, with D maybe TRBD2 (5 bases). Per the germline V gene, CDR1 is MNHEY and CDR2 is SMNVEV (reference sequence). The CDR3 is made up of 15 amino acids. V was cut by 2 bases and J by 5 bases, with 13 bases left in between. CDR3 coding DNA: TGTGCCAGCAGTTTACAGGTAGCGAACAACAATGAGCAGTTCTTC. It is translated as CASSLQVANNNEQFF.

V and J are TRBV20-1 and TRBJ1-4; TRBD1 matches 10 bases. Germline V gene data show CDR1 as DFQATT and CDR2 as SNEGSKA (reference sequence). Trimming removed 0 bases from V and 7 bases from J; junction bases left unmatched: 2. The CDR3 has 14 amino acids. The CDR3 is CSARDRQGAEKLFF. For the CDR3, the DNA is TGCAGTGCTAGAGATCGACAGGGGGCTGAAAAACTGTTTTTT.

The chain links TRBV9 to TRBJ1-2; 7 nucleotides line up with TRBD1. The CDR3 runs 16 residues. The V segment lost 0 bases and the J segment 7 bases; nucleotides outside the gene matches: 12. Per the germline V gene, CDR1 is SGDLS and CDR2 is YYNGEE. The CDR3 nucleotides read TGTGCCAGCAGCGTAGCTCCCGGGACAGCAGAGGGTGGCTACACCTTC. It specifies CASSVAPGTAEGGYTF.

The V gene is TRBV20-1, the J gene TRBJ2-1; TRBD2 matches 12 bases. CDR3 length: 14 amino acids. The germline V gene has CDR1 DFQATT and CDR2 SNEGSKA (reference sequence). J gave up 7 bases and V 5 bases, and 6 bases lay outside the gene matches. CDR3 coding DNA: TGCAGTGCTGAGCCTGGGACTAGCGGGAATGAGCAGTTCTTC. Translated: CSAEPGTSGNEQFF.

This rearrangement joins TRBV7-9 to TRBJ2-7, with 12 bases fitting TRBD2. CDR3 size: 14 residues. Per the germline V gene, CDR1 is SEHNR and CDR2 is FQNEAQ (reference sequence). J gave up 2 bases and V 8 bases, and 4 bases lay outside the gene matches. CDR3 loop: CASELAGGTYEQYF. The CDR3 nucleotides read TGTGCCAGCGAACTAGCGGGAGGCACCTACGAGCAGTACTTC.

This rearrangement joins TRBV7-9 to TRBJ1-1, with D tentatively TRBD1 (5 bases). CDR1 SEHNR and CDR2 FQNEAQ come from the germline V gene (reference sequence). Trimming cost V 1 base and J 4 bases, with 13 bases left between them. The CDR3 has 15 amino acids. Here the CDR3 DNA reads TGTGCCAGCAGCTTAGTTATTCCAGGGATCACTGAAGCTTTCTTT. The encoded protein is CASSLVIPGITEAFF. Combining the CDR3 with reference TRBV7-9 and TRBJ1-1 gives the whole variable domain DTGVSQNPRHKITKRGQNVTFRCDPISEHNRLYWYRQTLGQGPEFLTYFQNEAQLEKSRLLSDRFSAERPKGSFSTLEIQRTEQGDSAMYLCASSLVIPGITEAFFGQGTRLTVV.

The J gene is TRBJ2-3, the V gene TRBV15; the D is unclear. From germline, CDR1 is LNHNV and CDR2 YYDKDF (reference sequence). Trimming removed 1 base from V and 0 bases from J, with 11 bases in between. CDR3 size: 16 residues. DNA of the CDR3: TGTGCCACCAGCAGAGGTGGCGACGCTAGCACAGATACGCAGTATTTT. This sequence encodes CATSRGGDASTDTQYF. The complete variable domain, with remaining parts taken from reference TRBV15 and TRBJ2-3, reads DAMVIQNPRYQVTQFGKPVTLSCSQTLNHNVMYWYQQKSSQAPKLLFHYYDKDFNNEADTPDNFQSRRPNTSFCFLDIRSPGLGDTAMYLCATSRGGDASTDTQYFGPGTRLTVL.

The CDR3: CASSVTQDYGYTF. As DNA, the CDR3 is TGCGCCAGCAGCGTCACTCAAGACTATGGCTACACCTTC. The chain recombines TRBV4-3 with TRBJ1-2; D call uncertain. The CDR3 contains 13 residues. Trimming left V 5 bases short and J 3 bases short, with 10 bases between. From germline, CDR1 is LGHNA and CDR2 YSLEER.

The gene calls are TRBV25-1 and TRBJ2-1, with 11 bases that match TRBD1. J lost 5 bases, V lost 5 bases, and 11 bases had no gene match. The length of the CDR3 is 17 residues. Germline V gene sequence: CDR1 MGHDK, CDR2 SYGVNS. CDR3 amino acids: CASSPLGTGGKNNEQFF. CDR3 in DNA: TGTGCCAGCAGTCCCCTCGGGACAGGGGGGAAGAACAATGAGCAGTTCTTC.

This clonotype was counted many times. V usage is TRBV5-1 and J usage is TRBJ2-1; 12 bases are a match to TRBD2. This CDR3 contains 15 residues. Trimming took 2 bases from V and 5 from J; bases not matched to a gene: 2. CDR1 and CDR2 from the germline V gene are SGHRS and YFSETQ. As DNA, the CDR3 is TGCGCCAGCAGCTTTGGACTAGCGGGACACAATGAGCAGTTCTTC. This gives the protein CASSFGLAGHNEQFF.

This clonotype was found a few times. The chain joins TRBV7-9 to TRBJ2-1; D not certain. Trimming stripped 2 bases from V and 7 bases from J, with 15 bases between. The CDR3 is 15 residues long. Germline CDR1 reads SEHNR; CDR2 reads FQNEAQ (reference sequence). The CDR3 sequence is CASSLRRWGVNEQFF. As DNA, the CDR3 is TGTGCCAGCAGCTTACGCCGTTGGGGTGTGAATGAGCAGTTCTTC.

This clonotype was observed many times. The chain joins TRBV20-1 to TRBJ1-2, with a tentative D call TRBD1 (6 bases). Germline V gene sequence: CDR1 DFQATT, CDR2 SNEGSKA (reference sequence). V lost 6 bases and J lost 3, with 11 bases in between. The CDR3 has 12 amino acids. The CDR3 reads CSARDMDYGYTF. For the CDR3, the DNA is TGCAGTGCACGGGACATGGACTATGGCTACACCTTC.

This clonotype appeared many times. The chain uses TRBV27 and TRBJ2-1; 8 nucleotides agree with TRBD1. The CDR3 length is 16 residues. CDR1 is MNHEY, CDR2 SMNVEV, per germline (reference sequence). V gave up 5 bases and J gave up 4 bases; unmatched junction bases: 10. This CDR3 is CASSPRGLSVYNEQFF. CDR3 DNA: TGTGCCAGCAGTCCCAGGGGGCTCAGTGTTTACAATGAGCAGTTCTTC.

The chain carries TRBV7-9 and TRBJ1-2; D unresolved. This CDR3 spans 15 amino acids. V was cut by 1 base and J by 7 bases, with 16 bases left in between. The germline CDR1 and CDR2 sequences are SEHNR and FQNEAQ (reference sequence). Written as DNA, the CDR3 is TGTGCCAGCAGCTTAGTGGTGGGAGTTGTTTCTGGCTACACCTTC. It is translated as CASSLVVGVVSGYTF.

A note on this clonotype: A read error is likely, as this CDR3 ends without the conserved phenylalanine or tryptophan. This chain links TRBV27 with TRBJ2-5; D remains ambiguous. The CDR3 runs 13 residues. Germline CDR1 reads MNHEY; CDR2 reads SMNVEV (reference sequence). V lost 4 bases, J lost 5 bases, and 11 bases lay in between. The CDR3 region is CASSWLRAETQYL. CDR3 nucleotides: TGTGCCAGCAGTTGGCTACGGGCTGAGACCCAGTACTTA.

V and J are TRBV30 and TRBJ1-3; no definite D call. This CDR3 is built from 11 residues. V was pared by 2 bases and J by 6 bases, with 5 bases between. The V gene's germline CDR1 is GTSNPN and CDR2 SVGIG (reference sequence). CDR3 in DNA: TGTGCCTGGAGTCCGGAAAACACCATATATTTT. Protein product: CAWSPENTIYF.

This clonotype was seen at least ten times. This rearrangement joins TRBV5-1 to TRBJ1-2; D is unresolved. CDR3 length: 13 amino acids. V was shortened by 4 bases and J by 10 bases, with 17 bases between the two germline ends. In germline, CDR1 is SGHRS, CDR2 YFSETQ. CDR3 in DNA: TGCGCCAGCAGCCACGACGTAGGGCGAGACTACACCTTC. Translating it yields CASSHDVGRDYTF.

The chain links TRBV5-1 to TRBJ2-1; D is unresolved. Germline V gene data show CDR1 as SGHRS and CDR2 as YFSETQ. This CDR3 is 13 amino acids long. V was trimmed by 2 bases and J by 6 bases, leaving 9 bases between them. CDR3 nucleotide sequence: TGCGCCAGCAGCTTAAGTCCTAGCAATGAGCAGTTCTTC. Amino acid sequence: CASSLSPSNEQFF.

The chain employs TRBV20-1 and TRBJ2-1; D is undetermined. Trimming left V 1 base short and J 3 bases short, with 10 bases between. CDR3 length equals 14 residues. Germline loops: CDR1 DFQATT, CDR2 SNEGSKA (reference sequence). In nucleotides, the CDR3 is TGCAGTGCTAGAGGTGTGGGCAACTACAATGAGCAGTTCTTC. Translation: CSARGVGNYNEQFF.

CDR3: CAGTSLGETQYF. Here the CDR3 DNA reads TGTGCCGGAACTAGTCTCGGAGAGACCCAGTACTTC. The gene calls are TRBV2 and TRBJ2-5; maybe TRBD2 (5 bases). Trimming pared 11 bases from V and 4 bases from J, leaving 14 bases between. This CDR3 is 12 amino acids long. Germline CDR1 SNHLY, CDR2 FYNNEI.

This clonotype has just a few counts. The V gene is TRBV20-1, the J gene TRBJ2-7; D is tentatively TRBD1 or TRBD2 (8 bases each). Germline CDR1 DFQATT, CDR2 SNEGSKA (reference sequence). Trimming took off 4 bases at V and 2 bases at J, with 30 bases between the two ends. The CDR3 runs 19 residues. The CDR3 nucleotides are TGCAGTGCTATGTTACAGGGGGAAGCCAAGCGGGAGCGGGCCTACGAGCAGTACTTC. The encoded protein is CSAMLQGEAKRERAYEQYF.

This clonotype has a count of ten or more. The V gene is TRBV5-1, the J gene TRBJ2-2; 11 positions match TRBD2. Germline loops: CDR1 SGHRS, CDR2 YFSETQ. Trimming at V came to 1 base and at J to 7 bases, leaving 3 bases not matched to a gene. This CDR3 comprises 15 residues. CDR3 DNA: TGCGCCAGCAGCTTGACTAGCGGGGGTAACGGGGAGCTGTTTTTT. Protein product: CASSLTSGGNGELFF.

This clonotype was counted between two and nine times. This chain connects TRBV7-2 to TRBJ1-6, with 10 bases that match TRBD1. The CDR3 runs to 16 residues. Germline V gene sequence: CDR1 SGHTA, CDR2 FQGNSA. V lost 4 bases and J lost 7; bases outside the gene matches: 7. The CDR3: CASSSHRTGGNSPLHF. The DNA of the CDR3 is TGTGCCAGCAGCTCTCACCGGACAGGGGGGAATTCACCCCTCCACTTT.

This clonotype showed up just a few times. The V call is TRBV3-1, the J call TRBJ2-1; 15 bases fit TRBD2. The V gene end was trimmed by 3 bases and the J gene end by 0 bases; junction bases not matched to a gene: 3. This CDR3 has 18 residues. In germline, CDR1 is LGHDT, CDR2 YNNKEL (reference sequence). CDR3 sequence reads: CASSQGLAGGSSYNEQFF. CDR3 in DNA: TGTGCCAGCAGCCAGGGACTAGCGGGAGGTAGCTCCTACAATGAGCAGTTCTTC.

This chain connects TRBV18 to TRBJ2-7, with D perhaps matching TRBD1 (6 bases). CDR3 length: 15 amino acids. Germline V gene lookup returns CDR1 KGHSH and CDR2 LQKENI. V was clipped by 3 bases and J by 0 bases, with 12 bases between them. The CDR3 is CASSPFRDNSYEQYF. The CDR3, as DNA: TGTGCCAGCTCACCGTTTCGGGACAACTCCTACGAGCAGTACTTC.

This clonotype has more than one count but fewer than ten. V is TRBV7-3 and J is TRBJ1-6; a possible D gene is TRBD1 (6 bases). Germline CDR1 reads SGHTA; CDR2 reads FQGTGA. The V end was cut by 5 bases, the J end by 10 bases, with 15 bases between. The CDR3 length is 14 residues. The CDR3 DNA is TGTGCCAGCAGCGTTACAGGGTACTTGTCACCCCTCCACTTT. This translates into CASSVTGYLSPLHF.

The chain combines TRBV6-5 with TRBJ2-7; D possibly corresponds to TRBD1 (5 bases). The CDR3 runs to 15 residues. Germline assignment: CDR1 MNHEY and CDR2 SVGAGI. The V gene lost 0 bases and the J gene lost 2 bases, with 11 bases spanning the gap. CDR3 amino acids: CASSYSLDKTYEQYF. The DNA of the CDR3 is TGTGCCAGCAGTTACTCGTTGGACAAAACCTACGAGCAGTACTTC.